These T cell receptor beta chains were read from a single sample in a study of blood T cells in healthy people across ages. TCRdb fed the 5' RACE reads into MiXCR, producing one record per CDR3 protein. The sample consists of about 1.4 million distinct CDR3 sequences, roughly 59% of them appearing once. Specimen: blood. These receptors were collected from a man aged 18 to 30 in good health. CDR3s leave out the opening cysteine and the closing phenylalanine or tryptophan. Fields, in order: D gene, V gene, J gene, CDR3 protein. D genes are given only for firm matches.

>TRBD2|TRBV7-9|TRBJ2-7
ASSLLTASGWRDEQY
>.|TRBV4-2|TRBJ2-7
ASRLYLTSYEQY
>.|TRBV20-1|TRBJ2-5
SAATIAGIQETQY
>.|TRBV6-6|TRBJ2-3
ATFGGPTDTQY
>.|TRBV3-1|TRBJ2-3
ASSPKGSIADTQY
>.|TRBV3-1|TRBJ2-5
ASTGKLEETQY
>.|TRBV20-1|TRBJ2-7
SATPSSTRFHEQY
>TRBD2|TRBV6-5|TRBJ2-5
ASSYSSSGGETQY
>.|TRBV29-1|TRBJ2-7
SVVGDHSIADPYEQY
>TRBD1|TRBV6-5|TRBJ1-1
ASSRDREAF
>TRBD1|TRBV6-5|TRBJ2-1
ASSYSLQGVNNEQF
>TRBD1|TRBV5-1|TRBJ1-1
ASSPRQGLRMNTEAF
>.|TRBV29-1|TRBJ1-1
SVAGVGRGRTEAF
>.|TRBV5-1|TRBJ2-3
ASSLPETRPRDTQY
>.|TRBV7-2|TRBJ2-2
ASSLISGELF
>.|TRBV28|TRBJ1-5
AGGRGPNNQPQH
>TRBD2|TRBV28|TRBJ2-5
ASSLTSLPLQETQY
>.|TRBV7-6|TRBJ2-3
ASTTSVGTDTQY
>TRBD1|TRBV4-1|TRBJ1-5
ASSQILGRGDQPQH
>TRBD2|TRBV10-3|TRBJ2-3
AISGGLAGVPTPTDTQY
>.|TRBV20-1|TRBJ1-2
SAKGSNYGYT
>TRBD2|TRBV6-1|TRBJ2-3
ASLLTSGSADTQY
>.|TRBV12-3/TRBV12-4|TRBJ2-7
ASSVRDPYEQY
>TRBD1|TRBV20-1|TRBJ1-1
SASQDREAEAF
>TRBD1|TRBV7-9|TRBJ1-2
ASNPIQGNYGYT
>TRBD1|TRBV11-1|TRBJ2-2
ASSTGTGGYTGELF
>.|TRBV28|TRBJ2-3
TSSLRVSSTDTQY
>.|TRBV27|TRBJ2-1
ASSVSRVSEQF
>TRBD1|TRBV20-1|TRBJ2-1
SAPDRETYNEQF
>TRBD2|TRBV20-1|TRBJ2-1
SAKGLAGGSPYEQF
>TRBD1|TRBV6-2/TRBV6-3|TRBJ2-7
ASSSGTGILYEQY
>.|TRBV20-1|TRBJ1-1
SVKSGTEAF
>.|TRBV5-5|TRBJ2-3
ASSSTVGMGTDTQY
>TRBD2|TRBV11-1|TRBJ2-7
ASSFPGLAEQY
>.|TRBV29-1|TRBJ2-7
SVPAPSSEGIYEQY
>TRBD2|TRBV15|.
ATSRDLREGRETQY
>.|TRBV12-3/TRBV12-4|TRBJ2-5
ASSFGGTQY
>.|TRBV29-1|.
SVTGLSPREQY
>.|TRBV7-2|TRBJ2-1
ASSLGVGLGNEQF
>.|TRBV7-9|TRBJ2-1
ASSPRSGGNEQF
>.|TRBV7-9|TRBJ2-7
ASSLRSHEQY
>TRBD2|TRBV5-1|TRBJ2-7
ASSLGRGAGGAELYEQY
>.|TRBV4-2|TRBJ2-5
ASSQEGQYNEQY
>.|TRBV27|TRBJ2-3
ASSWGRGDTQY
>TRBD1|TRBV29-1|TRBJ2-7
SAKGQGATNEQY
>TRBD2|TRBV12-3/TRBV12-4|TRBJ2-1
ASSLAGGPRGEQF
>.|TRBV14|TRBJ2-4
ASSPERHIQY
>.|TRBV9|TRBJ2-5
ASSREATGSVSGKY
>TRBD1|TRBV20-1|TRBJ2-1
SAFPTGFFNEQF
>TRBD1|TRBV9|TRBJ1-1
ASSTQGAREAF
>TRBD2|TRBV7-2|TRBJ2-1
ASDLATSGGATEQF
>.|TRBV7-9|TRBJ1-1
ASSLEVVGDTEAF
>.|TRBV6-5|TRBJ1-1
ASGVGSLNTEAF
>.|TRBV7-9|TRBJ1-1
ASSSEGRGTEAF
>TRBD1|TRBV14|TRBJ1-2
AGSRPGQGYGYT
>.|TRBV6-1|TRBJ1-2
ASSNRVPFYGYT
>.|TRBV7-8|TRBJ2-1
ASSLEWGGSVDEQF
>.|TRBV12-3/TRBV12-4|TRBJ2-5
ASSPPGVQETQY
>TRBD1|TRBV20-1|TRBJ2-4
SAPDPDRGFTQY
>TRBD2|TRBV29-1|TRBJ2-3
SVVSGRRGWTDTQY